The present T cell receptor (beta chain) was sequenced within a study of CD8+ T cells in alopecia areata. Whole-study context: A 6-month period off drug followed tofacitinib, which lasted 6 to 18 months.

J lost 6 bases, V lost 5 bases, and 9 bases had no gene match. The V gene's germline CDR1 is SGHNT and CDR2 YENEEA. The CDR3 spans 14 residues. Treatment meaning: oral pan-JAK inhibitor, 5-10 mg twice daily. Sequencing used cDNA as its template, made by extracting RNA and reverse transcribing it. Generated by immunoSEQ multiplex PCR, the TCRdb table keeps only in-frame clones and is missing some. This sample has roughly 220,000 clones, with more than 60% found just once. V usage is TRBV11-3 and J usage is TRBJ1-1; 7 nucleotides line up with TRBD1. The material sequenced was CD4+ T cells sorted from blood, taken between weeks 44 and 45, from a patient treated with tofacitinib. The source of this sequence is a human donor with alopecia areata. The CDR3 DNA reads as TGTGCCAGCAGCCCCCGACAGGGAATTCCTGAAGCTTTCTTT. This codes for CASSPRQGIPEAFF.